One sample yielded the 4 T cell receptor beta chains listed below, sequenced in a study of glioma-infiltrating T cells. Using RNA template, CDR3s of TCR alpha and beta were amplified with iRepertoire arm-PCR. TCRdb used MiXCR to reprocess the multiplex PCR reads, holding one entry per CDR3 protein. This table has around 390,000 distinct CDR3 sequences, more than 35% appearing once. The sequencing sample was made of glioma tissue, nonneoplastic brain tissue, or PBMCs (not recorded which). These receptors were taken from a human donor with low-grade glioma or glioblastoma, undergoing nonglioma brain surgery, or in good health (not recorded which).

As to this clonotype: This may be a read error: a much more frequent sequence differs by one nucleotide. Given the absence of the conserved phenylalanine or tryptophan at the CDR3 end, a read error is likely. The rearrangement joins TRBV6-6 to TRBJ2-7; possibly TRBD1 or TRBD2 for D (5 bases each). Gene TRBJ2-1 matches the end of the DNA better, so the J call may be wrong. The CDR3 is made up of 18 amino acids. Germline CDR1 reads MNHNY; CDR2 reads SVGAGI (reference sequence). Here the CDR3 DNA reads TGTGCCAGCAGTTTATTGTTGTTCGGGGCGATTTCGCCCAATGAGCAGTTCTCC. Translation gives CASSLLLFGAISPNEQFS.

The V gene is TRBV2, the J gene TRBJ2-3; TRBD2 aligns across 7 bases. CDR3 length: 15 residues. Germline V CDR1 and CDR2: SNHLY, FYNNEI. V shed 4 bases, J shed 2 bases, and the junction held 6 bases outside the gene matches. CDR3 sequence (DNA): TGTGCCAGCAGTGTACCAGCGGGACTCACAGATACGCAGTATTTT. Amino acid sequence: CASSVPAGLTDTQYF.

Regarding this clonotype: Relative to the germline gene, one junction end is altered; a read error may explain this. This rearrangement joins TRBV27 to TRBJ2-2; perhaps TRBD2 as D (5 bases). There are 14 residues in the CDR3. Germline V CDR1 and CDR2: MNHEY, SMNVEV (reference sequence). CDR3 sequence reads: CASTIGPFTGELFF. The CDR3 DNA reads as TGTGCCAGCACGATAGGACCGTTCACCGGGGAGTTGTTTTTT.

Note on this clonotype: One junction end disagrees with the germline gene, perhaps due to a read error. The chain joins TRBV28 to TRBJ2-3; the match to TRBD2 covers 9 bases. The CDR3 covers 15 residues. Per the germline V gene, CDR1 is MDHEN and CDR2 is SYDVKM. The CDR3 here is CASSFGLAGTDKQYF. CDR3 bases: TGTGCCAGCAGTTTTGGGCTAGCGGGAACAGATAAGCAGTATTTT.